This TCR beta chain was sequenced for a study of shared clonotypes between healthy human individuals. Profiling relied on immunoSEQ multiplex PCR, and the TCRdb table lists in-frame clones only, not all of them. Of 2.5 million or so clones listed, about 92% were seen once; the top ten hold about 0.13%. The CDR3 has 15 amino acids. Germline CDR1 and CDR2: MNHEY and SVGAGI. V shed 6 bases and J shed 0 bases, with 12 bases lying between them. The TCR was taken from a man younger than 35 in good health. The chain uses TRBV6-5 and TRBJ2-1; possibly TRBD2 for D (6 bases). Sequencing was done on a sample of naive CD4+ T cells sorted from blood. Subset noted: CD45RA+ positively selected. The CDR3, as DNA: TGTGCCAGCAGCTCAAGCGGGCTCTCCTACAATGAGCAGTTCTTC. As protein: CASSSSGLSYNEQFF.